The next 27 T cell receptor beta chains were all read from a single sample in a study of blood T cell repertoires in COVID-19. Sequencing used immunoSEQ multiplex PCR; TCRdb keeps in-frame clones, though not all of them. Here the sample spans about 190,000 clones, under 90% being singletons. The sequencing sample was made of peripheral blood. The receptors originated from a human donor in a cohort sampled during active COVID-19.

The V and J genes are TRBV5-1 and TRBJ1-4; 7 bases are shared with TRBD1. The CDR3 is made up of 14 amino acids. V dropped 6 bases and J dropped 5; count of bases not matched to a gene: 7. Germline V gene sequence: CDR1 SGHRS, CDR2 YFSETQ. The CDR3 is CASTLDRRNEKLFF. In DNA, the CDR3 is TGCGCCAGCACTTTGGACAGGCGGAATGAAAAACTGTTTTTT.

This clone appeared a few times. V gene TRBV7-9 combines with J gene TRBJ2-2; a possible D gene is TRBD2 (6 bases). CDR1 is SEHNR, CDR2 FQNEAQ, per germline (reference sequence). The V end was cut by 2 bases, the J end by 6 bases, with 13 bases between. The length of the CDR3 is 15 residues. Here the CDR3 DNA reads TGTGCCAGCAGCTTAACGGGAGTAATTGCCGGGGAGCTGTTTTTT. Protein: CASSLTGVIAGELFF.

Here the CDR3 reads CASNPLRSPYGYTF. The CDR3 DNA reads TGTGCCAGCAACCCACTAAGGTCACCCTATGGCTACACCTTC. The V call is TRBV28, the J call TRBJ1-2; D remains ambiguous. V was pared by 7 bases and J by 4 bases, with 16 bases between. Germline V lookup: CDR1 MDHEN, CDR2 SYDVKM. The CDR3 runs to 14 residues.

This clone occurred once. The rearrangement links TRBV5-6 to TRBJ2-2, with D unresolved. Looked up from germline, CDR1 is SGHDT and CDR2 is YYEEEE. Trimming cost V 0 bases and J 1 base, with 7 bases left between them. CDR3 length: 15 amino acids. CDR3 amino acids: CASSLGLQNTGELFF. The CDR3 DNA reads TGTGCCAGCAGCTTGGGACTCCAGAACACCGGGGAGCTGTTTTTT.

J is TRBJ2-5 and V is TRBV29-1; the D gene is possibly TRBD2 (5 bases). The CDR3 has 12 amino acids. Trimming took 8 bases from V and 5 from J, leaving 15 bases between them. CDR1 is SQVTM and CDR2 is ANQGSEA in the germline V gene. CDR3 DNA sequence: TGCAGCACATCACTAGATGGCGAGACCCAGTACTTC. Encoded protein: CSTSLDGETQYF. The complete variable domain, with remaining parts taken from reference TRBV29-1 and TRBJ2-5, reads SAVISQKPSRDICQRGTSLTIQCQVDSQVTMMFWYRQQPGQSLTLIATANQGSEATYESGFVIDKFPISRPNLTFSTLTVSNMSPEDSSIYLCSTSLDGETQYFGPGTRLLVL.

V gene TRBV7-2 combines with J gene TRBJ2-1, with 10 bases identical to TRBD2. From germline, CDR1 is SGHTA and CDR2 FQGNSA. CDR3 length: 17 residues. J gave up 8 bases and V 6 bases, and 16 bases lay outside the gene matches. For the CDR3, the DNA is TGTGCCAGCAGACCTAATAGCGCGAGCGGGGGGGCCGATGAGCAGTTCTTC. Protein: CASRPNSASGGADEQFF.

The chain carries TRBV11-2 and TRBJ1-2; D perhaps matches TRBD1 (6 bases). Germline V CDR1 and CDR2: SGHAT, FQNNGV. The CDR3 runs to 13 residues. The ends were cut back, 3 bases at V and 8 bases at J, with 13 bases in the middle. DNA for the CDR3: TGTGCCAGCAGCTTCGCCTCTGGGGGCGGCTACACCTTC. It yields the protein CASSFASGGGYTF.

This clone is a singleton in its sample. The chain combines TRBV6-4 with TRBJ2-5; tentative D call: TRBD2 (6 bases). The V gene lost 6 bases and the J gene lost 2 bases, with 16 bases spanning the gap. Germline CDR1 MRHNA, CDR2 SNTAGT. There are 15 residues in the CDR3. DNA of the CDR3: TGTGCCAGCAGATTAGCACGGGACTTTCAAGAGACCCAGTACTTC. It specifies CASRLARDFQETQYF.

The CDR3 coding sequence is TGTGCCAGCAGCGTAGGACTCGATGGCTACACCTTC. Residues: CASSVGLDGYTF. The V and J genes are TRBV9 and TRBJ1-2; D remains unclear. V lost 0 bases and J 6 bases, leaving 6 bases between the germline ends. The CDR3 loop spans 12 amino acids. Per germline, CDR1 SGDLS and CDR2 YYNGEE.

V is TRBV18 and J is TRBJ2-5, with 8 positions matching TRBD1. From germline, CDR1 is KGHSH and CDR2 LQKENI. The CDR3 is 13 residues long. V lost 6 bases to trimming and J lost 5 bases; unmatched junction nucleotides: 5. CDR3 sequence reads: CASSDRVSETQYF. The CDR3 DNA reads TGTGCCAGCTCGGACAGGGTATCGGAGACCCAGTACTTC.

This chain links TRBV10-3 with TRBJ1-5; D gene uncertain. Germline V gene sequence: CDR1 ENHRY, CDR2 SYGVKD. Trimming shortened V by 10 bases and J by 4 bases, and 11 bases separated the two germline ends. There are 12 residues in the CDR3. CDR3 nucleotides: TGTGCCACCCGCCCTGAGAATCAGCCCCAGCATTTT. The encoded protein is CATRPENQPQHF.

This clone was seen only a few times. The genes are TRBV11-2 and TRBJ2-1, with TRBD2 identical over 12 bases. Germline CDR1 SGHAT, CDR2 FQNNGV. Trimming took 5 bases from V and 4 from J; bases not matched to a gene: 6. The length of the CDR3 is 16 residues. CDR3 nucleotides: TGTGCCAGCAGCCCAGGACTAGCGGGATATTACAATGAGCAGTTCTTC. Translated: CASSPGLAGYYNEQFF.

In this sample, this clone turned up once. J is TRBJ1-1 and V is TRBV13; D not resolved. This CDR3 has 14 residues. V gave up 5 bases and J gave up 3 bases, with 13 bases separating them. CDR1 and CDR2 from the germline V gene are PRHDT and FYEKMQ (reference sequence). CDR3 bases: TGTGCCAGCAGCAACCCGTCCGGGGACACTGAAGCTTTCTTT. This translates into CASSNPSGDTEAFF.

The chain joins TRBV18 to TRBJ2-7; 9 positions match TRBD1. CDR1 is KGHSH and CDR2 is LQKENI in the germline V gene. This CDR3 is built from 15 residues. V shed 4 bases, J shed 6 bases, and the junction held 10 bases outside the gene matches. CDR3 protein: CASSLRDRVLVEQYF. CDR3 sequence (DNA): TGTGCCAGCTCACTCCGGGACAGGGTTTTGGTCGAGCAGTACTTC.

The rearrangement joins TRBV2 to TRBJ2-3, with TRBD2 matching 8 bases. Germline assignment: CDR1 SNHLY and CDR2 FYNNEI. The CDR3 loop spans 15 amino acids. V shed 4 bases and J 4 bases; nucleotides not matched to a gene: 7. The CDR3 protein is CASSGLLGGADTQYF. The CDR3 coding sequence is TGTGCCAGCAGTGGCTTACTCGGGGGGGCAGATACGCAGTATTTT.

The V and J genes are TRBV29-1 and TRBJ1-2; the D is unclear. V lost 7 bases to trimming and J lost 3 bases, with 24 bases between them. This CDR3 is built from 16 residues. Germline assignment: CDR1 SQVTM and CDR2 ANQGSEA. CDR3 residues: CSALFWDIGRYYGYTF. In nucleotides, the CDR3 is TGCAGCGCCCTCTTTTGGGATATTGGGAGGTACTATGGCTACACCTTC.

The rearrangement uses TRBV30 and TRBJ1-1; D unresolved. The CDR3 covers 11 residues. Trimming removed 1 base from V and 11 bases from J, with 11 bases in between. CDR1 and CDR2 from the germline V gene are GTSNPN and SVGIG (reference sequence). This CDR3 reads CAWSEYGEAFF. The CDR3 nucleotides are TGTGCCTGGAGTGAATACGGGGAGGCTTTCTTT.

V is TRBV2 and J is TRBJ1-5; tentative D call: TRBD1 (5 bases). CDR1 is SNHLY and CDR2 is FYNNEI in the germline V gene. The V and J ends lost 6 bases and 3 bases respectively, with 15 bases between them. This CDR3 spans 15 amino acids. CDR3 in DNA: TGTGCCAGCAGGTTCACTGGGGGGGTCAATCAGCCCCAGCATTTT. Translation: CASRFTGGVNQPQHF.

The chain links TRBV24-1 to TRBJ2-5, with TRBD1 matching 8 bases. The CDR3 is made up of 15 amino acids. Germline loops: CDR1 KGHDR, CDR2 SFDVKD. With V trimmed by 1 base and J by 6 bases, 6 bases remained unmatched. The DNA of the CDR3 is TGTGCCACCAGTGATTTCCGGACAGGGACAAAGACCCAGTACTTC. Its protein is CATSDFRTGTKTQYF.

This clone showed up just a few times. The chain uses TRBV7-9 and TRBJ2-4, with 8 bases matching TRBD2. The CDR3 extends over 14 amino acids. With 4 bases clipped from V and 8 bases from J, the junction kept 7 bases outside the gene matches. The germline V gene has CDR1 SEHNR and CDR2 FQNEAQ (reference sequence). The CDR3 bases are TGTGCCAGCAGCTGGAGTAGCGGGACTGACATTCAGTACTTC. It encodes CASSWSSGTDIQYF. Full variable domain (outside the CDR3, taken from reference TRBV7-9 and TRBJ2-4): DTGVSQNPRHKITKRGQNVTFRCDPISEHNRLYWYRQTLGQGPEFLTYFQNEAQLEKSRLLSDRFSAERPKGSFSTLEIQRTEQGDSAMYLCASSWSSGTDIQYFGAGTRLSVL.

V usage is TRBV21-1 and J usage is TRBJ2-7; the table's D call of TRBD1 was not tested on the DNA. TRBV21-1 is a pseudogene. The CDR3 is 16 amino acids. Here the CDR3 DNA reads TGTGCCAGGCTCCCCGGGACAGGGCGTCTAAAGTTCGGGCAGTACTTC. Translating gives CARLPGTGRLKFGQYF.

In DNA form, the CDR3 reads TGTGCCAGCTCACCACCGGCAGCGACTGAAGCTTTCTTT. Translation gives CASSPPAATEAFF. V is TRBV18 and J is TRBJ1-1; no clear D gene. Trimming took 0 bases from V and 5 from J, leaving 7 bases between them. The germline V gene has CDR1 KGHSH and CDR2 LQKENI. The CDR3 runs 13 residues.

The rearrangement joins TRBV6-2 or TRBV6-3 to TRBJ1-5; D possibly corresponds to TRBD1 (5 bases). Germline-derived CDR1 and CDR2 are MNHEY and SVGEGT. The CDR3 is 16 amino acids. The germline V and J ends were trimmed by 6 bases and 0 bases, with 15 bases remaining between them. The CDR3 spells CASSRNFDSSNQPQHF. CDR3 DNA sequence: TGTGCCAGCAGCCGAAACTTTGACAGTAGCAATCAGCCCCAGCATTTT.

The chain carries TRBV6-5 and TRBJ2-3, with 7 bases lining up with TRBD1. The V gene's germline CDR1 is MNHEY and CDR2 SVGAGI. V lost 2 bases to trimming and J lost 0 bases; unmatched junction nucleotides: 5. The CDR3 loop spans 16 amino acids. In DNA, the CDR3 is TGTGCCAGCAGTTACATGGCCAGGGGGAGCACAGATACGCAGTATTTT. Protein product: CASSYMARGSTDTQYF.

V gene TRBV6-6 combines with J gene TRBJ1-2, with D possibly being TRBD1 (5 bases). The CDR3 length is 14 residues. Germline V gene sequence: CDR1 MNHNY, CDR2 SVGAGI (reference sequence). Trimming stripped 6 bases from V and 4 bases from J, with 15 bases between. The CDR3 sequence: CASSLQGDSYGYTF. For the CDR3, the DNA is TGTGCCAGCAGCCTACAAGGGGACTCCTATGGCTACACCTTC.

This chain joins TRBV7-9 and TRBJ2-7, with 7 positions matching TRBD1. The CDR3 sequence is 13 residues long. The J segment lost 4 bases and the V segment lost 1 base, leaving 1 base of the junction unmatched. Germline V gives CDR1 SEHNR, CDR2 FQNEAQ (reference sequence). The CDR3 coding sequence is TGTGCCAGCAGCTTAGAGGGGGCTTACGAGCAGTACGTC. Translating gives CASSLEGAYEQYV.

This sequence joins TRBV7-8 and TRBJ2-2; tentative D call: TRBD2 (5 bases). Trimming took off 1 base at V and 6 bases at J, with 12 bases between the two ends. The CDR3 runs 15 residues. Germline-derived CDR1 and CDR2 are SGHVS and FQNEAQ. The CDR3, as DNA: TGTGCCAGCAGCTTAGGCGGGTGGAGGTCCGGGGAGCTGTTTTTT. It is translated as CASSLGGWRSGELFF.